These T cell receptor beta chains were read from a single sample in a study of radiotherapy plus CTLA-4 blockade in lung cancer. Repertoires were generated with immunoSEQ multiplex PCR, while TCRdb's copy carries only in-frame clones and drops some. The repertoire holds some 90,000 clones, roughly 80% seen once, with 0.75% to 1% in the top ten. The sample in question was peripheral blood, obtained from a patient treated with radiotherapy plus ipilimumab. These receptors all stem from a human donor with non-small cell lung cancer who had stable disease on radiotherapy plus ipilimumab. Each CDR3 is given with its conserved first and last residue. The D gene is left open where the match is weak.

.	TRBJ1-2	TRBV28	CASSTQGPSGYTF
.	TRBJ1-5	TRBV7-2	CASSLWGNQPQHF
TRBD1	TRBJ2-1	TRBV20-1	CSAEQGMRQFF
.	TRBJ1-1	TRBV4-1	CASSENTEAFF
.	TRBJ1-2	TRBV7-9	CASSTGRNGYTF
TRBD1	TRBJ1-5	TRBV7-8	CASNLDGGTGGNQPQHF
.	TRBJ2-3	TRBV5-4	CASSFNFPDTQYF
TRBD1	TRBJ2-1	TRBV7-3	CASSIGQGQNEQFF
.	TRBJ2-5	TRBV21-1	CASRALQGGYQETQYF
.	TRBJ1-3	TRBV27	CASSISPSGNTIYF
.	TRBJ2-5	TRBV29-1	CSVEGSGPHQETQYF
TRBD1	TRBJ2-7	TRBV28	CASSFRTGVHEQYF
.	TRBJ1-5	TRBV29-1	CSVVDGNQPQHF
.	TRBJ1-5	TRBV9	CASSVAGGWDQPQHF
.	TRBJ2-3	TRBV5-1	CASRYPRQVSSSASTDTQYF
TRBD1	TRBJ1-4	TRBV5-1	CASTGGDNEKLFF
TRBD2	TRBJ2-1	TRBV4-2	CASTPGAGGYNEQFF
.	TRBJ2-3	TRBV27	CASSLSSPGHADTQYF
.	TRBJ1-5	TRBV29-1	CSVLGTNSNQPQHF
.	TRBJ2-7	TRBV7-9	CASSAPPGHMAYEQYF
TRBD2	TRBJ2-6	TRBV7-6	CASSHTGLAGVGANVLTF
TRBD2	TRBJ2-1	TRBV18	CASSPEQRKTSGRAANEQFF
.	TRBJ2-7	TRBV6-5	CASSSAYEQYF
.	TRBJ2-7	TRBV28	CASSFRGDYEQYF
.	TRBJ1-1	TRBV7-3	CASSLTARNTEAFF
.	TRBJ2-5	TRBV5-1	CASSLGPGNGQETQYF
.	TRBJ2-1	TRBV12-5	CASGLDNEQFF
TRBD1	TRBJ1-5	TRBV28	CASSFLRSGTGGPQHF
TRBD1	TRBJ1-6	TRBV5-1	CASRYQGAQDSPLHF
.	TRBJ1-1	TRBV6-5	CASSYRTATSEAFF
.	TRBJ1-5	TRBV15	CATSRDRYQPQHF
.	TRBJ1-2	TRBV27	CASSLGRHLDSYTF
.	TRBJ1-2	TRBV6-1	CATQGRGSTGYTF
.	TRBJ1-2	TRBV5-6	CASSLWTGWLYGYTF
TRBD2	TRBJ2-3	TRBV4-2	CASSQAASGYTDTQYF
TRBD1	TRBJ1-5	TRBV15	CATRQGARDQPQHF
.	TRBJ1-2	TRBV7-6	CASRGPSDGYTF
TRBD1	TRBJ2-7	TRBV29-1	CSAGGFRGREQYF
.	TRBJ2-7	TRBV28	CASSFEGYEQYF
TRBD1	TRBJ1-1	TRBV4-1	CASSHPRDRVNTEAFF
.	TRBJ2-1	TRBV7-9	CAGRGEGLNEQFF
.	TRBJ2-5	TRBV5-1	CASSYGSPTRKETQYF
.	TRBJ1-5	TRBV30	CAWSPGQTYQEDNQPQHF
.	TRBJ1-2	TRBV27	CASRTQGYGYTF
.	TRBJ1-4	TRBV2	CASSEQVGILNEKLFF
.	TRBJ2-2	TRBV7-9	CASSFSGTATVTGELFF
TRBD1	TRBJ1-5	TRBV27	CASSFLTGTGRNQPQHF
.	TRBJ1-5	TRBV28	CASSLLEGNQPQHF
TRBD1	TRBJ1-1	TRBV19	CASSSGQGALGTEAFF
TRBD1	TRBJ2-3	TRBV10-1	CASSGQGVGDTQYF